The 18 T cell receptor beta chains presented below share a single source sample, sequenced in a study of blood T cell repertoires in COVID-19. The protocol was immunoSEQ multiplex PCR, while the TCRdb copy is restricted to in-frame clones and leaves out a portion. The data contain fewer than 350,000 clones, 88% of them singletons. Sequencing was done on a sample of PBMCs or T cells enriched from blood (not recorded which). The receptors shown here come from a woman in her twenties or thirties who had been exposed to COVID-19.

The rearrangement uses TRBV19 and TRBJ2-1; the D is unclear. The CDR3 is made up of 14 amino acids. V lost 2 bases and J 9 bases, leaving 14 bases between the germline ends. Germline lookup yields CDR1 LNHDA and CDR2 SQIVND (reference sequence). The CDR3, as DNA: TGTGCCAGTAGTATACGGCGGCTAGGCCCTGAGCAGTTCTTC. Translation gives CASSIRRLGPEQFF.

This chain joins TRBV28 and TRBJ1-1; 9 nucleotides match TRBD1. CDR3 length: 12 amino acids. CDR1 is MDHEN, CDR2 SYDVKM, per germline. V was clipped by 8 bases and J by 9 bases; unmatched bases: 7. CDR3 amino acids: CASRTGVLQAFF. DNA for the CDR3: TGTGCCAGCCGGACAGGGGTCTTACAAGCTTTCTTT. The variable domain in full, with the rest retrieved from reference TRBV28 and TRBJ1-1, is DVKVTQSSRYLVKRTGEKVFLECVQDMDHENMFWYRQDPGLGLRLIYFSYDVKMKEKGDIPEGYSVSREKKERFSLILESASTNQTSMYLCASRTGVLQAFFGQGTRLTVV.

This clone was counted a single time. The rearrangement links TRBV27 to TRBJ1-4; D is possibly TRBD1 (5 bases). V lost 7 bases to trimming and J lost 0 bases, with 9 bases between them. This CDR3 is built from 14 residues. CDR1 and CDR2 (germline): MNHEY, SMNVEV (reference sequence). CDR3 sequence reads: CASIGGATNEKLFF. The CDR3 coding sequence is TGTGCCAGCATCGGGGGAGCAACTAATGAAAAACTGTTTTTT.

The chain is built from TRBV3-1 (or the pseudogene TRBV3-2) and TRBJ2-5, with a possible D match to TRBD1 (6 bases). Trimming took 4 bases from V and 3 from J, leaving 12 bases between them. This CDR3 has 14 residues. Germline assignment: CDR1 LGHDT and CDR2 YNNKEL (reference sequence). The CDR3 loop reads CASSPRRTEETQYF. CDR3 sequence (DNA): TGTGCCAGCAGCCCTCGTCGGACAGAAGAGACCCAGTACTTC.

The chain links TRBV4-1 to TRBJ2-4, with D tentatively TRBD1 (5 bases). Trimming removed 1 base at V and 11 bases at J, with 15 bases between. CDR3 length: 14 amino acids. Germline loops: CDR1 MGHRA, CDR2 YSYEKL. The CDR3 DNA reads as TGCGCCAGCAGCCAAGGCTCCAGGGAACGTTTTCAGTACTTC. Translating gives CASSQGSRERFQYF.

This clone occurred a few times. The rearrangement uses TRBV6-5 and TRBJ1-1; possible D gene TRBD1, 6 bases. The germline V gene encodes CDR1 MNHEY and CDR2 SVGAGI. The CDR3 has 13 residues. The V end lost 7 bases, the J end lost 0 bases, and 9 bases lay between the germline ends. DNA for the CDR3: TGTGCCAGCATGGGACATATGAACACTGAAGCTTTCTTT. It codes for CASMGHMNTEAFF.

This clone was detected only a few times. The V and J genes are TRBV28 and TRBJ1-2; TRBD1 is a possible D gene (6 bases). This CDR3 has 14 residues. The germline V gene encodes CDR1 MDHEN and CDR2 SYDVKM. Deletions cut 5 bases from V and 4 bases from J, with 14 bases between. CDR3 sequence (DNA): TGTGCCAGCAGTCCCGGACAGATGCTCTATGGCTACACCTTC. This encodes CASSPGQMLYGYTF.

The CDR3 DNA sequence: TGTGCCAGCAGCGGTAATGAGCAGTTCTTC. It specifies CASSGNEQFF. The V and J genes are TRBV2 and TRBJ2-1; D remains unclear. The V end lost 6 bases, the J end lost 7 bases, and 4 bases lay between the germline ends. Germline loops: CDR1 SNHLY, CDR2 FYNNEI. CDR3 length: 10 amino acids.

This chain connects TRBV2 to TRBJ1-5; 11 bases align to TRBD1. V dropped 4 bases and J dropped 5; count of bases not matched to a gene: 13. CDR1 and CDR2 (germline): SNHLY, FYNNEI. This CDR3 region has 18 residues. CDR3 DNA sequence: TGTGCCAGCAGTGGCGCGAAGGACAGGGGGCGAAGGGATCAGCCCCAGCATTTT. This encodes CASSGAKDRGRRDQPQHF. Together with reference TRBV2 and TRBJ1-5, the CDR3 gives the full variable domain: EPEVTQTPSHQVTQMGQEVILRCVPISNHLYFYWYRQILGQKVEFLVSFYNNEISEKSEIFDDQFSVERPDGSNFTLKIRSTKLEDSAMYFCASSGAKDRGRRDQPQHFGDGTRLSIL.

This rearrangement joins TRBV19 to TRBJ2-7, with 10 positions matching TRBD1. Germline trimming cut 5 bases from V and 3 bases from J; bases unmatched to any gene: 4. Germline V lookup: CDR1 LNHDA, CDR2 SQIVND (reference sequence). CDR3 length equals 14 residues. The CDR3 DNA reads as TGTGCCAGTAGTGACCGGGACAGGGGCTACGAGCAGTACTTC. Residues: CASSDRDRGYEQYF. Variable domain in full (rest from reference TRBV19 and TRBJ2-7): DGGITQSPKYLFRKEGQNVTLSCEQNLNHDAMYWYRQDPGQGLRLIYYSQIVNDFQKGDIAEGYSVSREKKESFPLTVTSAQKNPTAFYLCASSDRDRGYEQYFGPGTRLTVT.

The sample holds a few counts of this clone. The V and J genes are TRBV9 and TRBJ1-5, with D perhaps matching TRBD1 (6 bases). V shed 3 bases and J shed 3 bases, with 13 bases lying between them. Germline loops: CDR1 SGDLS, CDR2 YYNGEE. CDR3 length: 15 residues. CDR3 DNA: TGTGCCAGCAGCGCTGACACAGGGATCAATCAGCCCCAGCATTTT. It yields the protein CASSADTGINQPQHF.

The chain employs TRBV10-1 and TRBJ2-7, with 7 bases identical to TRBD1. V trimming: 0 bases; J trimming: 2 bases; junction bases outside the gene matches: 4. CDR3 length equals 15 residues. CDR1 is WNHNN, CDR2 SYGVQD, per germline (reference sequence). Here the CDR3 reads CASSESGRGTYEQYF. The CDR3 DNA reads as TGCGCCAGCAGTGAGTCGGGCAGGGGGACCTACGAGCAGTACTTC.

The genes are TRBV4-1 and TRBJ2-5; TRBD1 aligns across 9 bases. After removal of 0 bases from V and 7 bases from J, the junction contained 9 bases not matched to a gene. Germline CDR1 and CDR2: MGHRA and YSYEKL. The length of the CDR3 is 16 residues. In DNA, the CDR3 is TGCGCCAGCAGCCAAGAAATTCTGGGACAGGGAACGACCCAGTACTTC. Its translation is CASSQEILGQGTTQYF.

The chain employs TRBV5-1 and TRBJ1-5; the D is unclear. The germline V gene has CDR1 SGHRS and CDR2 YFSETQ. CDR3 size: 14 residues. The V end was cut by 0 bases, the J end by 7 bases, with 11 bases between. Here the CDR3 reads CASSLGESEQPQHF. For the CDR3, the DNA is TGCGCCAGCAGCTTGGGAGAGAGTGAGCAGCCCCAGCATTTT.

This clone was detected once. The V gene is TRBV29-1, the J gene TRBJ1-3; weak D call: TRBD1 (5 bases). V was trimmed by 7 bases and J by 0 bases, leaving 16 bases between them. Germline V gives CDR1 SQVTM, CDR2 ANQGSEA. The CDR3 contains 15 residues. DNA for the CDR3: TGCAGCGCACGGACACTATTTGGCTCTGGAAACACCATATATTTT. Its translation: CSARTLFGSGNTIYF. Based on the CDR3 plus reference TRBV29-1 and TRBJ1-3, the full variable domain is SAVISQKPSRDICQRGTSLTIQCQVDSQVTMMFWYRQQPGQSLTLIATANQGSEATYESGFVIDKFPISRPNLTFSTLTVSNMSPEDSSIYLCSARTLFGSGNTIYFGEGSWLTVV.

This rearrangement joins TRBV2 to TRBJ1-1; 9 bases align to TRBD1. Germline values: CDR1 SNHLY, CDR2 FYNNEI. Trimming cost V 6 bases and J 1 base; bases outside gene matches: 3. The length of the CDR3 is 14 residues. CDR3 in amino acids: CASRMGQGNTEAFF. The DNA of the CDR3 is TGTGCCAGCAGGATGGGACAGGGGAACACTGAAGCTTTCTTT.

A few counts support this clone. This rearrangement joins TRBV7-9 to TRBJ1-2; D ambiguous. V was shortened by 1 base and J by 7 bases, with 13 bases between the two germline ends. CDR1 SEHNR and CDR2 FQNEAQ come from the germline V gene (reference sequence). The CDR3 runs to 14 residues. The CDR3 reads CASSLEVSETGYTF. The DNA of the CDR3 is TGTGCCAGCAGCTTAGAGGTTTCGGAGACTGGCTACACCTTC.

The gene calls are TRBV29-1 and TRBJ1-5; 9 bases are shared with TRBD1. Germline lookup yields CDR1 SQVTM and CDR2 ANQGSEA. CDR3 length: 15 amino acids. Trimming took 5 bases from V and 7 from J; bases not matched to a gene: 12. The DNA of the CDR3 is TGCAGCGTTTCCGGGACAGGGAGTTGGGACCAGCCCCAGCATTTT. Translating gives CSVSGTGSWDQPQHF.